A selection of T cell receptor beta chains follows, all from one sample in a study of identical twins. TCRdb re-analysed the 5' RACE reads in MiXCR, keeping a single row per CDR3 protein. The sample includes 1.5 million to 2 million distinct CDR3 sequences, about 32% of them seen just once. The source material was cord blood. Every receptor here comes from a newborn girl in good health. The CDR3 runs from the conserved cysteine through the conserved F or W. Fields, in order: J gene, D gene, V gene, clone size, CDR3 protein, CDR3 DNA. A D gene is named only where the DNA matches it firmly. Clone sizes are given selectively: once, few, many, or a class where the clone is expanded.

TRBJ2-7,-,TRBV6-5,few,CASSYLHFRRYEQYF,TGTGCCAGCAGTTACCTACACTTCCGAAGGTACGAGCAGTACTTC
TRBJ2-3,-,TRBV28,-,CASNPPRVWQYF,TGTGCCAGCAACCCCCCCAGGGTTTGGCAGTATTTT
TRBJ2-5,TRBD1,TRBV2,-,CASSEVRTGTREQYF,TGTGCCAGCAGTGAAGTAAGGACAGGGACTCGTGAGCAGTACTTC
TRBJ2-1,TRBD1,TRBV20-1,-,CSARPRQGNEQFF,TGCAGTGCTAGACCCCGACAGGGCAATGAGCAGTTCTTC
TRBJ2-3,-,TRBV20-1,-,CSLWGPPDTQYF,TGCAGTTTATGGGGGCCCCCAGATACGCAGTATTTT
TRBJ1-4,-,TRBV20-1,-,CSATNPEKLFF,TGCAGTGCTACCAATCCTGAAAAACTGTTTTTT
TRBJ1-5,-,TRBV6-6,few,CASSDLRVFNQPQHF,TGTGCCAGCAGCGACCTGAGGGTATTCAATCAGCCCCAGCATTTT
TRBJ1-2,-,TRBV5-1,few,CASSLGTVAYGYTF,TGCGCCAGCAGCTTGGGGACAGTTGCCTATGGCTACACCTTC
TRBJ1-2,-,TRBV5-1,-,CASSKNNYGYTF,TGCGCCAGCAGCAAAAATAACTATGGCTACACCTTC
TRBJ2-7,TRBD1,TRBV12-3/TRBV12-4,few,CASSTGGRSYEQYF,TGTGCCAGCAGTACAGGGGGCCGCTCCTACGAGCAGTACTTC
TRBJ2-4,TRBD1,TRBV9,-,CASSAETGDNIQYF,TGTGCCAGCAGCGCTGAGACAGGGGACAACATTCAGTACTTC
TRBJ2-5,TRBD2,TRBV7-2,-,CASSSGLAGGPSEETQYF,TGTGCCAGCAGCTCGGGACTAGCGGGAGGGCCGTCGGAAGAGACCCAGTACTTC
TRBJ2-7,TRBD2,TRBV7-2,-,CASSDSGGDYEQYF,TGTGCCAGCAGCGACAGCGGGGGGGACTACGAGCAGTACTTC
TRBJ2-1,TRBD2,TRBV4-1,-,CASSQPLAGAYNEQFF,TGCGCCAGCAGCCAACCCCTAGCGGGAGCCTACAATGAGCAGTTCTTC
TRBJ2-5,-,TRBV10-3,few,CAISSEQETQYF,TGTGCCATCAGTTCTGAGCAAGAGACCCAGTACTTC
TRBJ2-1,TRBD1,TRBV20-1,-,CSARQGLGNEQFF,TGCAGTGCTCGACAGGGGTTGGGCAATGAGCAGTTCTTC
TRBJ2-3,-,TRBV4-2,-,CASSQERVTHTDTQYF,TGTGCCAGCAGCCAAGAGAGGGTCACACACACAGATACGCAGTATTTT
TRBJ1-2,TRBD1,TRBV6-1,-,CASSGQKGQDGYTF,TGTGCCAGCAGTGGCCAAAAAGGACAGGATGGCTACACCTTC
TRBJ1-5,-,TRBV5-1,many,CASSWDSNQPQHF,TGTGCCAGCAGTTGGGACAGCAATCAGCCCCAGCATTTT